The 11 T cell receptor beta chains listed next were all sequenced from one sample in a study of shared clonotypes between healthy human individuals. Produced via immunoSEQ multiplex PCR; TCRdb's table is partial and in-frame only. The sample records fewer than 1.6 million clones, 98% to 99% being singletons. The specimen was naive CD4+ T cells sorted from blood. The sample's subset: CD45RA+ positively selected. These receptors were collected from a man aged 25 to 40 in good health.

V and J are TRBV28 and TRBJ2-3, with D perhaps assigned TRBD1 or TRBD2 (6 bases each). V lost 2 bases, J lost 2 bases, and 11 bases lay in between. This CDR3 spans 15 amino acids. The V gene's germline CDR1 is MDHEN and CDR2 SYDVKM. As DNA, the CDR3 is TGTGCCAGCAGTTTAACGGCGGGACACACAGATACGCAGTATTTT. Encoded protein: CASSLTAGHTDTQYF. The whole variable domain, remainder taken from reference TRBV28 and TRBJ2-3, is DVKVTQSSRYLVKRTGEKVFLECVQDMDHENMFWYRQDPGLGLRLIYFSYDVKMKEKGDIPEGYSVSREKKERFSLILESASTNQTSMYLCASSLTAGHTDTQYFGPGTRLTVL.

The rearrangement uses TRBV5-1 and TRBJ1-1; D gene uncertain. The V gene lost 1 base and the J gene lost 0 bases, with 4 bases spanning the gap. The length of the CDR3 is 13 residues. Germline values: CDR1 SGHRS, CDR2 YFSETQ. CDR3 nucleotide sequence: TGCGCCAGCAGCTTGACTTTGAACACTGAAGCTTTCTTT. Residues: CASSLTLNTEAFF.

The genes are TRBV29-1 and TRBJ2-5; D gene unclear. V was shortened by 0 bases and J by 5 bases, with 1 base between the two germline ends. The CDR3 length is 10 residues. In germline, CDR1 is SQVTM, CDR2 ANQGSEA. Written as DNA, the CDR3 is TGCAGCGTTGAAGAGGAGACCCAGTACTTC. Amino acid sequence: CSVEEETQYF.

The chain uses TRBV15 and TRBJ1-2; unclear D gene. The V and J ends lost 3 bases and 5 bases respectively, with 16 bases between them. There are 15 residues in the CDR3. CDR1 and CDR2 from the germline V gene are LNHNV and YYDKDF (reference sequence). The CDR3 is CATSSRGNSGYGYTF. CDR3 in DNA: TGTGCCACCAGCAGTAGAGGAAACAGCGGTTATGGCTACACCTTC. The variable domain in full, completed from reference TRBV15 and TRBJ1-2, reads DAMVIQNPRYQVTQFGKPVTLSCSQTLNHNVMYWYQQKSSQAPKLLFHYYDKDFNNEADTPDNFQSRRPNTSFCFLDIRSPGLGDTAMYLCATSSRGNSGYGYTFGSGTRLTVV.

This chain connects TRBV7-2 to TRBJ1-2; a weak D match, TRBD1 (6 bases). The CDR3 spans 17 residues. The ends were cut back, 5 bases at V and 3 bases at J, with 22 bases in the middle. Germline V CDR1 and CDR2: SGHTA, FQGNSA. CDR3 protein: CASSRLGGAGRYYGYTF. The CDR3, as DNA: TGTGCCAGCAGCCGACTGGGGGGGGCAGGGCGTTACTATGGCTACACCTTC. Full variable domain (outside the CDR3, taken from reference TRBV7-2 and TRBJ1-2): GAGVSQSPSNKVTEKGKDVELRCDPISGHTALYWYRQSLGQGLEFLIYFQGNSAPDKSGLPSDRFSAERTGGSVSTLTIQRTQQEDSAVYLCASSRLGGAGRYYGYTFGSGTRLTVV.

This chain connects TRBV15 to TRBJ2-1; no definite D call. The length of the CDR3 is 13 residues. Germline V gives CDR1 LNHNV, CDR2 YYDKDF (reference sequence). Trimming left V 0 bases short and J 10 bases short, with 10 bases between. The CDR3 DNA sequence: TGTGCCACCAGCAGAGAGCCCTGGGGAGAGCAGTTCTTC. Translated: CATSREPWGEQFF.

Notes on this clone: This sample also contains other DNA sequences that code for the same CDR3. The DNA for the CDR3 is TGTGCCAGCAGTTACGGGGGGAATCAGCCCCAGCATTTT. It encodes CASSYGGNQPQHF. V and J are TRBV6-5 and TRBJ1-5; a possible D gene is TRBD1 (5 bases). Trimming left V 2 bases short and J 4 bases short, with 6 bases between. CDR1 is MNHEY, CDR2 SVGAGI, per germline. The CDR3 contains 13 residues.

CDR3 nucleotides: TGTGCCTGGAAATGGACAGGTATGAACACTGAAGCTTTCTTT. As protein: CAWKWTGMNTEAFF. V gene TRBV30 combines with J gene TRBJ1-1, with 7 bases identical to TRBD1. Trimming cost V 4 bases and J 0 bases; bases outside gene matches: 5. CDR1 GTSNPN and CDR2 SVGIG come from the germline V gene (reference sequence). The CDR3 has 14 amino acids. The variable domain in full, with the rest retrieved from reference TRBV30 and TRBJ1-1, is SQTIHQWPATLVQPVGSPLSLECTVEGTSNPNLYWYRQAAGRGLQLLFYSVGIGQISSEVPQNLSASRPQDRQFILSSKKLLLSDSGFYLCAWKWTGMNTEAFFGQGTRLTVV.

The chain joins TRBV6-5 to TRBJ2-7, with D perhaps matching TRBD2 (5 bases). The V end was cut by 4 bases, the J end by 2 bases, with 9 bases between. The germline V gene encodes CDR1 MNHEY and CDR2 SVGAGI. The CDR3 spans 13 residues. CDR3 DNA: TGTGCCAGCAGTTCACTAGTGGCCTACGAGCAGTACTTC. Its translation is CASSSLVAYEQYF.

This chain links TRBV29-1 with TRBJ2-1, with D uncertain. Germline V lookup: CDR1 SQVTM, CDR2 ANQGSEA. The V and J ends lost 3 bases and 5 bases respectively, with 11 bases between them. This CDR3 region has 13 residues. CDR3 nucleotides: TGCAGCGTTGACAGTACCGCAGACAATGAGCAGTTCTTC. It yields the protein CSVDSTADNEQFF.

V gene TRBV15 combines with J gene TRBJ2-7; D is unclear. Per germline, CDR1 LNHNV and CDR2 YYDKDF (reference sequence). V shed 0 bases and J shed 5 bases, with 14 bases lying between them. The CDR3 length is 15 residues. CDR3 coding DNA: TGTGCCACCAGCAGAGAATCTCCTCCCCGGGACGAGCAGTACTTC. Translation: CATSRESPPRDEQYF.